The entry that follows covers one TCR beta chain sequence. Antigen: not known. Profiling relied on immunoSEQ multiplex PCR, and the TCRdb table lists in-frame clones only, not all of them. The sample includes around 150,000 clones, more than 80% seen only once; the top ten take approximately 8%. V lost 5 bases, J lost 7 bases, and 12 bases lay in between. The CDR3 covers 13 residues. These data are taken from a study of T cell responses to AZD1222 COVID-19 vaccine. Findings and caveats of the study: AZD1222 recipients seropositive at baseline numbered only five to seven.

Sequenced material: peripheral blood, taken 28 days after the second dose of the MenACWY control vaccine. This chain joins TRBV12-3 or TRBV12-4 and TRBJ2-1; unclear D gene. The source of this sequence is an adult who received the MenACWY meningococcal vaccine as a control. The CDR3 is CASSPGSWNEQFF. The CDR3 DNA follows: TGTGCCAGCAGTCCAGGATCGTGGAATGAGCAGTTCTTC.